A single sample gave rise to the 26 T cell receptor beta chains below, sequenced in a study of cytomegalovirus exposure and HLA in healthy donors. The PCR contained 60 Vbeta and 13 Jbeta primers. The data were produced by immunoSEQ multiplex PCR, yet TCRdb's version contains in-frame clones alone and is incomplete. Counted here are about 180,000 clones, about 79% occurring once; the ten biggest clones make up more than 0.95%. Sequencing was done on a sample of PBMCs. The receptors originated from a girl aged 2 to 9 in good health and CMV-seropositive.

V and J are TRBV15 and TRBJ1-1; unclear D gene. CDR3 length: 15 amino acids. Trimming shortened V by 1 base and J by 1 base, and 10 bases separated the two germline ends. Germline V gives CDR1 LNHNV, CDR2 YYDKDF (reference sequence). The CDR3 coding sequence is TGTGCCACCAGCAGAGGGAGAGCCCAGAACACTGAAGCTTTCTTT. Protein sequence: CATSRGRAQNTEAFF.

The chain combines TRBV28 with TRBJ2-1; 7 bases line up with TRBD1. This CDR3 has 16 amino acids. V lost 6 bases, J lost 6 bases, and 14 bases stayed unmatched. The germline V gene encodes CDR1 MDHEN and CDR2 SYDVKM. This chain's CDR3 is CASRNRGPGSTNEQFF. CDR3 in DNA: TGTGCCAGCAGAAACAGGGGCCCTGGCTCCACCAATGAGCAGTTCTTC.

The chain couples TRBV5-1 to TRBJ2-3; D unresolved. Germline V lookup: CDR1 SGHRS, CDR2 YFSETQ. Trimming removed 4 bases at V and 8 bases at J, with 14 bases between. The CDR3 length is 13 residues. The CDR3 DNA follows: TGCGCCAGCAGCCCGAGCATTGGTGGTACGCAGTATTTT. This translates into CASSPSIGGTQYF.

CDR3 sequence (DNA): TGTGCCAGCTCACCTAGCGGGGGCCCCTACGAGCAGTACTTC. Translating it yields CASSPSGGPYEQYF. The J gene is TRBJ2-7, the V gene TRBV18, with TRBD2 identical over 9 bases. V trimming: 3 bases; J trimming: 2 bases; junction bases outside the gene matches: 2. This CDR3 spans 14 amino acids. CDR1 is KGHSH and CDR2 is LQKENI in the germline V gene.

The rearrangement links TRBV7-2 to TRBJ2-4, with TRBD2 identical over 9 bases. Trimming took 5 bases from V and 8 from J; bases not matched to a gene: 7. This CDR3 has 14 residues. Germline V CDR1 and CDR2: SGHTA, FQGNSA. This chain's CDR3 is CASSLIAGVDIQYF. Written as DNA, the CDR3 is TGTGCCAGCAGCCTTATAGCGGGAGTCGACATTCAGTACTTC.

This chain connects TRBV6-1 to TRBJ2-5; 7 bases fit TRBD1. Gene TRBJ2-7 matches the end of the DNA better, so the J call may be wrong. The CDR3 length is 15 residues. Germline loops: CDR1 MNHNS, CDR2 SASEGT. The CDR3 nucleotides read TGTGCCAGCAGCGCTACGGGACAGAGCTCCTACGAGCAGTACTTC. Translation gives CASSATGQSSYEQYF.

This chain links TRBV15 with TRBJ2-3, with 9 bases matching TRBD1. Germline lookup yields CDR1 LNHNV and CDR2 YYDKDF (reference sequence). The CDR3 is 17 residues long. V shed 4 bases, J shed 4 bases, and the junction held 12 bases outside the gene matches. This CDR3 reads CATSKHRGQGFPDTQYF. In nucleotides, the CDR3 is TGTGCCACCAGCAAACACCGGGGACAGGGATTCCCAGATACGCAGTATTTT.

This chain joins TRBV19 and TRBJ2-2; TRBD1 matches 9 bases. Per the germline V gene, CDR1 is LNHDA and CDR2 is SQIVND (reference sequence). V dropped 6 bases and J dropped 1; count of bases not matched to a gene: 9. The CDR3 covers 17 residues. The DNA of the CDR3 is TGTGCCAGTAGCCATTGGACAGGGGAGATGAACACCGGGGAGCTGTTTTTT. Its protein product is CASSHWTGEMNTGELFF.

The V and J genes are TRBV6-6 and TRBJ2-5, with 9 nucleotides matching TRBD2. The end of the DNA is better explained by TRBJ2-7, so the J call may be wrong. The CDR3 consists of 15 residues. CDR1 and CDR2 (germline): MNHNY, SVGAGI (reference sequence). The CDR3 DNA sequence: TGTGCCAGCAATACTCGTAGCGGGAGTTTTTACGAGCAGTACTTC. Translating it yields CASNTRSGSFYEQYF.

The chain joins TRBV2 to TRBJ2-7; D is perhaps TRBD2 (6 bases). V was cut by 1 base and J by 5 bases, with 21 bases left in between. There are 17 residues in the CDR3. Germline CDR1 is SNHLY and CDR2 is FYNNEI. This CDR3 is CASSEGYGGAPPNEQYF. The CDR3 nucleotides are TGTGCCAGCAGTGAAGGCTACGGCGGGGCGCCCCCCAACGAGCAGTACTTC.

This clone occurred once. The V call is TRBV11-3, the J call TRBJ2-3; the match to TRBD2 covers 7 bases. Per the germline V gene, CDR1 is SGHNT and CDR2 is YENEEA. The V segment lost 5 bases and the J segment 0 bases; nucleotides outside the gene matches: 8. The length of the CDR3 is 16 residues. For the CDR3, the DNA is TGTGCCAGCAGCCCCGGGACTAACCCTAGCACAGATACGCAGTATTTT. It translates to CASSPGTNPSTDTQYF.

The chain uses TRBV9 and TRBJ1-2, with D possibly being TRBD1 (5 bases). Per germline, CDR1 SGDLS and CDR2 YYNGEE. The CDR3 totals 15 residues. V gave up 4 bases and J gave up 7 bases, with 20 bases separating them. DNA of the CDR3: TGTGCCAGCAGCTCCCGGGGGTCGGCCCCGGGTGGCTACACCTTC. Its protein product is CASSSRGSAPGGYTF.

The chain couples TRBV2 to TRBJ1-1, with 8 bases aligning to TRBD1. The CDR3 sequence is 16 residues long. V dropped 2 bases and J dropped 1; count of bases not matched to a gene: 6. Germline CDR1 and CDR2: SNHLY and FYNNEI. The CDR3 bases are TGTGCCAGCAGTGAATCGGACAGGGCGGGGAACACTGAAGCTTTCTTT. It specifies CASSESDRAGNTEAFF. Full variable domain (outside the CDR3, taken from reference TRBV2 and TRBJ1-1): EPEVTQTPSHQVTQMGQEVILRCVPISNHLYFYWYRQILGQKVEFLVSFYNNEISEKSEIFDDQFSVERPDGSNFTLKIRSTKLEDSAMYFCASSESDRAGNTEAFFGQGTRLTVV.

The rearrangement links TRBV28 to TRBJ2-7; D is unclear. The V and J ends lost 6 bases and 0 bases respectively, with 6 bases between them. Germline V gene sequence: CDR1 MDHEN, CDR2 SYDVKM. The CDR3 is 12 residues long. The CDR3 coding sequence is TGTGCCAGCAGCCCCATCTCCTACGAGCAGTACTTC. Translation gives CASSPISYEQYF.

The rearrangement joins TRBV5-1 to TRBJ1-6; 9 bases map to TRBD1. Germline assignment: CDR1 SGHRS and CDR2 YFSETQ. The CDR3 is 16 amino acids. With 4 bases clipped from V and 5 bases from J, the junction kept 7 bases outside the gene matches. CDR3 sequence reads: CASSGPGTGNNSPLHF. CDR3 sequence (DNA): TGCGCCAGCAGCGGGCCCGGGACAGGGAATAATTCACCCCTCCACTTT.

This clone has a single count. CDR3 region: CASSLSFNEKLFF. In nucleotides, the CDR3 is TGTGCCAGCAGCTTGTCATTTAATGAAAAACTGTTTTTT. The chain joins TRBV7-8 to TRBJ1-4; no clear D gene. CDR1 SGHVS and CDR2 FQNEAQ come from the germline V gene. This CDR3 has 13 amino acids. The V end lost 3 bases, the J end lost 4 bases, and 6 bases lay between the germline ends. The whole variable domain, remainder taken from reference TRBV7-8 and TRBJ1-4, is GAGVSQSPRYKVAKRGQDVALRCDPISGHVSLFWYQQALGQGPEFLTYFQNEAQLDKSGLPSDRFFAERPEGSVSTLKIQRTQQEDSAVYLCASSLSFNEKLFFGSGTQLSVL.

The chain uses TRBV29-1 and TRBJ2-3; D not resolved. Looked up from germline, CDR1 is SQVTM and CDR2 is ANQGSEA. Trimming took 8 bases from V and 1 from J, leaving 19 bases between them. The CDR3 covers 15 residues. DNA for the CDR3: TGCAGCATCCTTGGAGTGACCAAGGGCACAGATACGCAGTATTTT. Its protein product is CSILGVTKGTDTQYF.

The CDR3 region has the DNA TGTGCCAGCAGCTTGGGGGACAGGTGGGTAGCTTTCTTT. Its protein product is CASSLGDRWVAFF. The chain employs TRBV5-6 and TRBJ1-1, with 8 bases lining up with TRBD1. The CDR3 is made up of 13 amino acids. Germline CDR1 and CDR2: SGHDT and YYEEEE. V lost 0 bases, J lost 10 bases, and 5 bases stayed unmatched.

The V gene is TRBV2, the J gene TRBJ2-1; 11 bases fit TRBD2. Looked up from germline, CDR1 is SNHLY and CDR2 is FYNNEI. V trimming: 8 bases; J trimming: 6 bases; junction bases outside the gene matches: 12. This CDR3 contains 16 residues. CDR3 coding DNA: TGTGCCAGCCAGCATGCTAGCGGGGGGTTCCTCAATGAGCAGTTCTTC. This codes for CASQHASGGFLNEQFF.

V gene TRBV7-2 combines with J gene TRBJ2-7, with TRBD2 matching 11 bases. V lost 3 bases and J lost 4; bases outside the gene matches: 2. The CDR3 is made up of 14 amino acids. Germline values: CDR1 SGHTA, CDR2 FQGNSA. The CDR3 spells CASSLASGGYEQYF. The CDR3 DNA follows: TGTGCCAGCAGCTTGGCTAGCGGGGGGTACGAGCAGTACTTC.

This clone was observed a few times. The CDR3 DNA reads TGTGCCAGCAGTGAGACAGGTTTGGGCGAGCAGTACTTC. Translation: CASSETGLGEQYF. The genes are TRBV6-5 and TRBJ2-7; a weak D match, TRBD1 (6 bases). Between the trimmed V and J ends, which lost 5 bases and 6 bases, there was a span of 14 bases. Germline V gene data show CDR1 as MNHEY and CDR2 as SVGAGI. The CDR3 loop spans 13 amino acids.

The J gene is TRBJ1-1, the V gene TRBV6-5; perhaps TRBD1 as D (5 bases). The CDR3 extends over 15 amino acids. Germline values: CDR1 MNHEY, CDR2 SVGAGI. The germline V and J ends were trimmed by 5 bases and 1 base, with 14 bases remaining between them. The CDR3 loop is CASSLSGGENTEAFF. The CDR3 DNA reads as TGTGCCAGCAGTCTCTCCGGAGGGGAGAACACTGAAGCTTTCTTT.

For this clone: One end of the junction does not line up with germline, which may come from a read error. Other DNA sequences in this specimen translate into the identical CDR3. CDR3 sequence reads: CASSLTGGNTEAFF. The CDR3, as DNA: TGCGCCAGCAGCTTGACAGGGGGCAACACTGAAGCTTTCTTT. The V gene is TRBV27, the J gene TRBJ1-1, with 10 bases lining up with TRBD1. This CDR3 has 14 amino acids. The germline V gene has CDR1 MNHEY and CDR2 SMNVEV (reference sequence).

The chain carries TRBV6-5 and TRBJ2-7; 10 positions match TRBD2. Germline loops: CDR1 MNHEY, CDR2 SVGAGI. The CDR3 covers 16 residues. Losses at the gene ends were 4 bases for V and 0 bases for J; bases not matched to a gene: 6. The CDR3 region has the DNA TGTGCCAGCAGTTCTCCGATAGCGGGAGGCTCCTACGAGCAGTACTTC. Translating it yields CASSSPIAGGSYEQYF.

This chain links TRBV10-3 with TRBJ1-4; 10 positions agree with TRBD1. After removal of 6 bases from V and 6 bases from J, the junction contained 4 bases not matched to a gene. Germline V gene lookup returns CDR1 ENHRY and CDR2 SYGVKD. This CDR3 region has 14 residues. CDR3 in amino acids: CAISRTGGDEKLFF. The CDR3 region has the DNA TGTGCCATCAGCAGGACAGGGGGGGATGAAAAACTGTTTTTT.

The J gene is TRBJ1-4, the V gene TRBV19; D perhaps matches TRBD1 (6 bases). The V end was cut by 5 bases, the J end by 7 bases, with 8 bases between. The CDR3 runs to 12 residues. CDR1 and CDR2 from the germline V gene are LNHDA and SQIVND (reference sequence). The CDR3 loop reads CASSRGAEKLFF. The CDR3 DNA reads as TGTGCCAGTAGTCGGGGGGCTGAAAAACTGTTTTTT.